The 6 T cell receptor beta chains reported below all come from one sample, sequenced in a study of blood T cell repertoires in COVID-19. The table came from immunoSEQ multiplex PCR; TCRdb's copy has only in-frame clones and leaves some out. Of 200,000 or so clones listed, roughly 75% are singletons. Sequenced: peripheral blood. The receptors originated from a woman in her 70s with acute or convalescent COVID-19.

The V and J genes are TRBV7-2 and TRBJ2-5, with D possibly matching TRBD1 (7 bases). V lost 11 bases to trimming and J lost 5 bases, with 15 bases between them. From germline, CDR1 is SGHTA and CDR2 FQGNSA. The CDR3 has 12 residues. The CDR3 sequence is CAAGGLLETQYF. The DNA of the CDR3 is TGTGCCGCAGGGGGGCTACTTGAGACCCAGTACTTC.

CDR3 protein: CASSGPPRDRGANEQFF. The DNA for the CDR3 is TGCGCCAGCAGTGGTCCCCCCCGGGACAGGGGGGCCAATGAGCAGTTCTTC. The chain employs TRBV10-1 and TRBJ2-1; 11 bases map to TRBD1. The J segment lost 6 bases and the V segment lost 4 bases, leaving 11 bases of the junction unmatched. Germline V gene lookup returns CDR1 WNHNN and CDR2 SYGVQD (reference sequence). CDR3 size: 17 residues.

V and J are TRBV28 and TRBJ2-1; TRBD2 might be the D (6 bases). The CDR3 has 13 amino acids. Germline V gives CDR1 MDHEN, CDR2 SYDVKM. V lost 7 bases to trimming and J lost 1 base, with 8 bases between them. The CDR3 sequence is CASTRESYNEQFF. Here the CDR3 DNA reads TGTGCCAGCACTCGGGAGTCCTACAATGAGCAGTTCTTC.

Concerning this clone: This sample also contains other DNA sequences that code for the same CDR3. CDR3 nucleotide sequence: TGCGCCAGCAGCCAAGATACACGTAACTATGGCTACACCTTC. It encodes CASSQDTRNYGYTF. V usage is TRBV4-1 and J usage is TRBJ1-2; D call uncertain. V dropped 0 bases and J dropped 1 base, with 6 bases sitting between them. The CDR3 is 14 amino acids. In germline, CDR1 is MGHRA, CDR2 YSYEKL.

The chain couples TRBV6-1 to TRBJ2-1; 15 positions agree with TRBD2. V shed 4 bases and J 4 bases; nucleotides not matched to a gene: 5. CDR1 is MNHNS, CDR2 SASEGT, per germline. The CDR3 runs 17 residues. In nucleotides, the CDR3 is TGTGCCAGCAGTGGCTCCGGGACTAGCGGGAGGTACAATGAGCAGTTCTTC. The encoded protein is CASSGSGTSGRYNEQFF.

The chain couples TRBV5-4 to TRBJ2-3, with 7 nucleotides matching TRBD2. The CDR3 is 16 residues long. CDR1 and CDR2 from the germline V gene are SGHNT and YYREEE (reference sequence). V shed 3 bases, J shed 0 bases, and the junction held 7 bases outside the gene matches. CDR3 sequence reads: CASSWGSGTSTDTQYF. The CDR3, as DNA: TGTGCCAGCAGCTGGGGCAGCGGGACTAGCACAGATACGCAGTATTTT. Together with reference TRBV5-4 and TRBJ2-3, the CDR3 gives the full variable domain: ETGVTQSPTHLIKTRGQQVTLRCSSQSGHNTVSWYQQALGQGPQFIFQYYREEENGRGNFPPRFSGLQFPNYSSELNVNALELDDSALYLCASSWGSGTSTDTQYFGPGTRLTVL.